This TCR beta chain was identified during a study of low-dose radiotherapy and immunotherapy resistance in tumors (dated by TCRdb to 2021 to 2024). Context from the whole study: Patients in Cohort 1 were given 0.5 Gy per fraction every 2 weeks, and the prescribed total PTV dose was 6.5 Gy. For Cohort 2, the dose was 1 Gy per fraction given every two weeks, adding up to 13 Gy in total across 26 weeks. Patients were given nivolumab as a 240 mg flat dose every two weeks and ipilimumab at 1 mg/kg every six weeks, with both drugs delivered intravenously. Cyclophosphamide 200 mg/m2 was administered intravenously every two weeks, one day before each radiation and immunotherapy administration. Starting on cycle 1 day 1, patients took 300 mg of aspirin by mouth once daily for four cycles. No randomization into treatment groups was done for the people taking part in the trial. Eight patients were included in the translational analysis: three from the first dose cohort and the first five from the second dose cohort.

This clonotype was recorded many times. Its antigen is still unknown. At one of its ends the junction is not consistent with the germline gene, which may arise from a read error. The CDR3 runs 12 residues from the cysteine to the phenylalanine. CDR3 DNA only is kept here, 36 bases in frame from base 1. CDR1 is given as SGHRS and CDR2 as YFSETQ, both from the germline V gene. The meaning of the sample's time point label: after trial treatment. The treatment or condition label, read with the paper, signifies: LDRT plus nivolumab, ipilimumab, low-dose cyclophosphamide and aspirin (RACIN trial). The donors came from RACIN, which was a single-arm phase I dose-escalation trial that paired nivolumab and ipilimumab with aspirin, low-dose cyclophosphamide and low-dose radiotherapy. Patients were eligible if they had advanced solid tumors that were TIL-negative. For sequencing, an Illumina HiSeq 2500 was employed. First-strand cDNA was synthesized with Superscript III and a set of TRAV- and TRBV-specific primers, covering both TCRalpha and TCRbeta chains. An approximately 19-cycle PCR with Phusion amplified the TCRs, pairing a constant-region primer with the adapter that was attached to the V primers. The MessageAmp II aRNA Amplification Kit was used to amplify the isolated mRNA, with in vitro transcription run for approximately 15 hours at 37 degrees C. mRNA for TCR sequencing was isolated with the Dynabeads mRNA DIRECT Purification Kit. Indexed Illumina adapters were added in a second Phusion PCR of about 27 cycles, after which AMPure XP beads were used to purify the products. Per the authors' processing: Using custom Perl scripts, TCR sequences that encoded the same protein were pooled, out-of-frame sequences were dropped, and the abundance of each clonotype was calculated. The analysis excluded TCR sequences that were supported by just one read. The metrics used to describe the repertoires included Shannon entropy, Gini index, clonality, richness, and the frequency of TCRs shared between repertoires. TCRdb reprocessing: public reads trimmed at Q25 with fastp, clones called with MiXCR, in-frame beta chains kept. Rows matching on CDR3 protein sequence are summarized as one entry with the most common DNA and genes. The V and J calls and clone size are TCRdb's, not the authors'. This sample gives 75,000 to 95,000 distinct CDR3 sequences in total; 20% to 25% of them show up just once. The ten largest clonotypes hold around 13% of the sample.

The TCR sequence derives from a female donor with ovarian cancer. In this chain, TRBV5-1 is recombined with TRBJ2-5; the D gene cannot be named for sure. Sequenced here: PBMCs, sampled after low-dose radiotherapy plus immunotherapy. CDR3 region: CASSLGQETQYF. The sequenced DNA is TGTGCCAGCAGCTTAGGCCAAGAGACCCAGTACTTC.